Presented here are 8 T cell receptor beta chains from one specimen sequenced in a study of follicular helper T cells after annual influenza vaccination. Time point of the sample: 2014-2015 season, 7 days after vaccination. TCRdb's copy holds only in-frame clones and misses some; the assay was immunoSEQ multiplex PCR. The repertoire holds 12,000 to 15,000 clones, roughly 84% seen once, with roughly 1.3% in the top ten. Source: CXCR5+ CD38- circulating T follicular helper cells from blood, taken 7 days after influenza vaccination. Subset reported: circulating Tfh, non-naive CD4+CXCR5+PD-1+ (ICOS+CD38+ or ICOS-CD38-). The receptor set was obtained from an adult who received the influenza vaccine.

The rearrangement links TRBV5-5 to TRBJ1-3; D call uncertain. Trimming removed 3 bases at V and 1 base at J, with 11 bases between. The germline V gene encodes CDR1 SGHKS and CDR2 YYEKEE (reference sequence). CDR3 length equals 15 residues. The CDR3 nucleotides are TGTGCCAGCAGCTGGGCCGCGGGGTCTGGAAACACCATATATTTT. It is translated as CASSWAAGSGNTIYF.

This clone was recorded a few times. V gene TRBV27 combines with J gene TRBJ2-1; TRBD2 aligns across 7 bases. CDR3 length equals 19 residues. Per germline, CDR1 MNHEY and CDR2 SMNVEV (reference sequence). The V gene end was trimmed by 4 bases and the J gene end by 7 bases; junction bases not matched to a gene: 22. Here the CDR3 DNA reads TGTGCCAGCAGTTATCTCACACGGGTGGCGGGAGAGTTGTCGAATGAGCAGTTCTTC. Protein: CASSYLTRVAGELSNEQFF.

This clone has more than one count but fewer than ten. The chain joins TRBV6-5 to TRBJ1-1; possible D gene TRBD1, 6 bases. Germline-derived CDR1 and CDR2 are MNHEY and SVGAGI. The CDR3 spans 12 residues. V lost 5 bases and J lost 11, with 15 bases in between. The CDR3 is CASSPRVGAAFF. The CDR3 DNA sequence: TGTGCCAGCAGTCCCCGGGTGGGGGCGGCTTTCTTT.

This sequence joins TRBV7-8 and TRBJ2-6; TRBD1 is a possible D gene (6 bases). Trimming left V 5 bases short and J 2 bases short, with 13 bases between. This CDR3 contains 16 residues. Looked up from germline, CDR1 is SGHVS and CDR2 is FQNEAQ. This CDR3 reads CASSPSEGAGANVLTF. The CDR3 DNA reads TGTGCCAGCAGCCCCTCTGAGGGGGCTGGGGCCAACGTCCTGACTTTC.

This clone has more than one count but fewer than ten. V usage is TRBV7-9 and J usage is TRBJ1-4; possibly TRBD1 for D (5 bases). Germline assignment: CDR1 SEHNR and CDR2 FQNEAQ (reference sequence). The CDR3 is made up of 15 amino acids. V lost 5 bases and J lost 2, with 12 bases in between. CDR3 residues: CASSLQRGTNEKLFF. CDR3 in DNA: TGTGCCAGCAGCCTTCAGCGGGGGACTAATGAAAAACTGTTTTTT. The entire variable domain, with the rest obtained from reference TRBV7-9 and TRBJ1-4, is as follows: DTGVSQNPRHKITKRGQNVTFRCDPISEHNRLYWYRQTLGQGPEFLTYFQNEAQLEKSRLLSDRFSAERPKGSFSTLEIQRTEQGDSAMYLCASSLQRGTNEKLFFGSGTQLSVL.

This clone was counted a single time. The V call is TRBV11-2, the J call TRBJ2-4; maybe TRBD1 (6 bases). This CDR3 spans 17 amino acids. The V end lost 4 bases, the J end lost 0 bases, and 16 bases lay between the germline ends. Germline-derived CDR1 and CDR2 are SGHAT and FQNNGV. This CDR3 reads CASSSGEFGGAKNIQYF. CDR3 coding DNA: TGTGCCAGCAGCTCAGGGGAGTTTGGGGGAGCCAAAAACATTCAGTACTTC.

This clone occurred a few times. The CDR3 sequence is CASNGGYGYTF. CDR3 in DNA: TGTGCCAGCAATGGAGGGTATGGCTACACCTTC. V usage is TRBV13 and J usage is TRBJ1-2; D is unresolved. Trimming removed 7 bases at V and 5 bases at J, with 8 bases between. This CDR3 has 11 amino acids. From germline, CDR1 is PRHDT and CDR2 FYEKMQ (reference sequence).

The chain is built from TRBV4-1 and TRBJ2-7; D possibly corresponds to TRBD2 (5 bases). V dropped 1 base and J dropped 3 bases, with 13 bases sitting between them. The CDR3 is made up of 15 amino acids. The V gene's germline CDR1 is MGHRA and CDR2 YSYEKL. The CDR3 DNA sequence: TGCGCCAGCAGCCAAGGTGATAGCGCAGACTACGAGCAGTACTTC. Amino acid sequence: CASSQGDSADYEQYF.